Listed below are T cell receptor delta chains from one sample, sequenced in a study of Vδ1+ human thymocytes. TCRdb ran CATT on the multiplex PCR reads. Among some 25,000 delta-chain clones listed, nearly 7.5% were seen once. Sequenced: Vdelta1+ gamma-delta thymocytes from the thymus. The receptors were gathered from a girl under three years old who had congenital heart surgery. Both conserved end residues are part of each CDR3. Fields, in order: clone size, D gene, J gene, V gene, CDR3 length, CDR3 protein, CDR3 DNA. D genes are given only for firm matches. Size values are once, few and many counts, or a class for expanded clones, and some rows have none.

few | - | TRDJ1 | TRDV1 | 15 | CALGEHPCFCVKLIF | TGTGCTCTTGGGGAACATCCTTGCTTTTGCGTTAAACTCATCTTT
few | TRDD3 | TRDJ1 | TRDV1 | 20 | CALGEWAHLFAGGDTDKLIF | TGTGCTCTTGGGGAATGGGCCCACCTTTTTGCTGGGGGAGACACCGATAAACTCATCTTT
- | TRDD3 | TRDJ1 | TRDV1 | 17 | CALGGAFSGGYASGLIF | TGTGCTCTTGGGGGGGCCTTCTCTGGGGGATACGCTAGTGGGCTCATCTTT
- | - | TRDJ2 | TRAV29/DV5 | 25 | CAAVPRSFCGHQRRTGGLRWAQLFF | TGTGCAGCCGTTCCGAGATCCTTCTGCGGTCACCAGCGGCGTACTGGAGGGTTGAGGTGGGCACAACTCTTCTTT
few | TRDD3 | TRDJ1 | TRDV1 | 19 | CALGARAFLLTGGSDKLIF | TGTGCTCTTGGGGCTCGGGCCTTCCTCCTTACTGGGGGATCCGATAAACTCATCTTT
- | TRDD3 | TRDJ1 | TRDV1 | 22 | CALGDEPPPGYPQLGYTDKLIF | TGTGCTCTTGGGGACGAACCGCCTCCCGGGTACCCTCAACTGGGGTACACCGATAAACTCATCTTT
few | - | TRDJ1 | TRDV1 | 15 | CALGELGRGTDKLIF | TGTGCTCTTGGGGAACTCGGGAGGGGGACCGATAAACTCATCTTT
- | - | TRDJ1 | TRDV1 | 20 | CALGVPPPPNHDILGTGLIF | TGTGCTCTTGGGGTTCCCCCTCCCCCCAATCATGACATCTTAGGGACGGGACTCATCTTT
few | - | TRDJ1 | TRDV1 | 14 | CALGETQLTDKLIF | TGTGCTCTTGGGGAAACTCAACTCACCGATAAACTCATCTTT
few | - | TRDJ1 | TRDV1 | 19 | CALGETGLPRAEYTDKLIF | TGTGCTCTTGGGGAGACCGGCCTTCCCCGAGCCGAGTACACCGATAAACTCATCTTT
- | TRDD3 | TRDJ1 | TRDV1 | 22 | CALGELSIPPVLGDTYTDKLIF | TGTGCTCTTGGGGAACTTTCCATACCTCCCGTACTGGGGGATACGTACACCGATAAACTCATCTTT
few | - | TRDJ1 | TRDV1 | 21 | CALGELSVPSEGHTYTDKLIF | TGTGCTCTTGGGGAACTTAGCGTTCCTAGCGAGGGACACACGTACACCGATAAACTCATCTTT
few | TRDD3 | TRDJ1 | TRDV1 | 25 | CALRDFLKGPSDWGMGAQYTDKLIF | TGTGCTCTTAGGGACTTCCTGAAAGGGCCCTCTGACTGGGGGATGGGGGCCCAATACACCGATAAACTCATCTTT
few | TRDD3 | TRDJ1 | TRDV1 | 20 | CALGELRQAGRDTFTDKLIF | TGTGCTCTTGGGGAGCTACGGCAAGCGGGAAGGGATACGTTCACCGATAAACTCATCTTT
few | TRDD3 | TRDJ1 | TRDV1 | 21 | CALGESPRPSKGDTPLDKLIF | TGTGCTCTTGGGGAAAGCCCGAGGCCTTCCAAAGGGGATACGCCCCTGGATAAACTCATCTTT
few | - | TRDJ1 | TRDV1 | 16 | CALVRQEDPYTDKLIF | TGTGCTCTTGTACGTCAAGAGGACCCGTACACCGATAAACTCATCTTT
- | TRDD3 | TRDJ1 | TRDV1 | 19 | CALGPYPWGSGGYNDKLIF | TGTGCTCTTGGGCCCTACCCTTGGGGCTCTGGGGGATACAACGATAAACTCATCTTT
few | TRDD3 | TRDJ1 | TRDV1 | 20 | CALGIFGGYADGLYTDKLIF | TGTGCTCTTGGAATCTTCGGGGGATACGCGGATGGCCTGTACACCGATAAACTCATCTTT
few | TRDD3 | TRDJ1 | TRDV2 | 21 | CACDSVLGDTRTLSYTDKLIF | TGTGCCTGTGACTCGGTACTGGGGGATACGCGGACGCTCTCCTACACCGATAAACTCATCTTT
few | TRDD3 | TRDJ1 | TRDV1 | 20 | CALGELSRFLGDTAGDKLIF | TGTGCTCTTGGGGAACTATCACGGTTTCTGGGGGATACAGCCGGCGATAAACTCATCTTT
few | TRDD3 | TRDJ1 | TRDV1 | 22 | CALGELVGQMVLGDLYTDKLIF | TGTGCTCTTGGGGAACTAGTAGGTCAAATGGTACTGGGGGATTTGTACACCGATAAACTCATCTTT
- | TRDD3 | TRDJ1 | TRDV1 | 21 | CALGPLLSVRGYASYTDKLIF | TGTGCTCTTGGCCCGCTACTATCTGTCCGGGGATACGCGTCGTACACCGATAAACTCATCTTT
- | - | TRDJ1 | TRDV1 | 20 | CALGDSPRRYGFRSPDKLIF | TGTGCTCTTGGGGACTCACCCCGACGCTACGGTTTTAGGAGCCCCGATAAACTCATCTTT
few | TRDD3 | TRDJ1 | TRDV1 | 24 | CALGELSRLLSPYWGIRDPDKLIF | TGTGCTCTTGGGGAATTATCGCGTCTACTCTCCCCGTACTGGGGGATACGCGACCCAGATAAACTCATCTTT
few | - | TRDJ1 | TRDV1 | 20 | CALGELSYGTPRTGGGELIF | TGTGCTCTTGGGGAACTTTCCTACGGTACTCCCAGGACGGGTGGGGGGGAACTCATCTTT
- | - | TRDJ1 | TRDV1 | 18 | CALGETSWRGSYTDKLIF | TGTGCTCTTGGGGAAACTTCCTGGCGTGGGTCCTACACCGATAAACTCATCTTT
- | - | TRDJ1 | TRDV1 | 18 | CALGELPVIRNYTDKLIF | TGTGCTCTTGGGGAACTCCCTGTGATACGCAATTACACCGATAAACTCATCTTT
- | - | TRDJ1 | TRDV1 | 20 | CALGDIGVGCGIAYTDKLIF | TGTGCTCTTGGGGATATCGGGGTAGGATGCGGGATCGCGTACACCGATAAACTCATCTTT
- | - | TRDJ1 | TRDV1 | 17 | CALGELGRMMATDKLIF | TGTGCTCTTGGGGAACTGGGTAGGATGATGGCTACCGATAAACTCATCTTT
- | TRDD3 | TRDJ1 | TRDV1 | 20 | CALGERDCFHLLGDTDKLIF | TGTGCTCTTGGGGAACGGGACTGTTTCCACCTACTGGGGGATACCGATAAACTCATCTTT
- | TRDD3 | TRDJ1 | TRDV1 | 19 | CALGDPTGGYPLYTDKLIF | TGTGCTCTTGGGGACCCTACCGGGGGATACCCGTTGTACACCGATAAACTCATCTTT
- | TRDD3 | TRDJ1 | TRDV1 | 19 | CALGERGSYSGLGDRRLIF | TGTGCTCTTGGGGAACGAGGTTCCTACTCGGGACTGGGGGATCGAAGGCTCATCTTT
- | TRDD3 | TRDJ1 | TRDV1 | 24 | CALGEQAFLPQSGDTLTYATKLIF | TGTGCTCTTGGGGAACAAGCCTTCCTGCCCCAGTCGGGGGATACGCTCACCTACGCCACCAAACTCATCTTT
- | TRDD3 | TRDJ1 | TRDV2 | 19 | CACDLPPGGRAEHTDKLIF | TGTGCCTGTGACCTACCTCCTGGGGGAAGGGCTGAGCACACCGATAAACTCATCTTT